This is a list of T cell receptor beta chains from one sample in a study of blood T cell repertoires in COVID-19. Measured with immunoSEQ multiplex PCR; TCRdb has only the in-frame clones, and not every one. The profile shows about 170,000 clones, around four fifths of them singletons. Sequencing used peripheral blood. The receptors were gathered from an elderly woman with acute or convalescent COVID-19. Both conserved end residues are part of each CDR3. The D gene is left open where the match is weak. Expanded clones get a size class; other rows say once, few or many, or leave the size out.

>TRBJ1-4|TRBV28|-|once
CASSLSLNEKLFF
TGTGCCAGCAGTTTGAGCCTTAATGAAAAACTGTTTTTT
>TRBJ1-4|TRBV7-2|TRBD1|-
CASNRGTANEKLFF
TGTGCCAGCAACAGGGGGACGGCTAATGAAAAACTGTTTTTT
>TRBJ2-7|TRBV4-2|-|-
CASSQTGTYEQYF
TGTGCCAGCAGCCAAACAGGGACCTACGAGCAGTACTTC
>TRBJ1-1|TRBV6-2/TRBV6-3|TRBD1|-
CASSFQGANTEAFF
TGTGCCAGCAGTTTCCAGGGGGCTAACACTGAAGCTTTCTTT
>TRBJ2-3|TRBV3-1/TRBV3-2|TRBD2|-
CASSRVPGLASTDTQYF
TGTGCCAGCAGCCGAGTACCGGGACTAGCTAGCACAGATACGCAGTATTTT
>TRBJ2-7|TRBV4-1|TRBD2|-
CASSQDRETSSYSYEQYF
TGCGCCAGCAGCCAAGATCGGGAGACTAGCAGTTACTCCTACGAGCAGTACTTC
>TRBJ2-4|TRBV5-1|TRBD1|-
CASSFTGDQAKNIQYF
TGCGCCAGCAGCTTCACAGGGGATCAGGCCAAAAACATTCAGTACTTC
>TRBJ2-4|TRBV4-1|-|-
CASSQLEAALAKNIQYF
TGCGCCAGCAGCCAACTGGAGGCAGCTTTAGCCAAAAACATTCAGTACTTC
>TRBJ1-2|TRBV28|-|once
CASSKELLYGYTF
TGTGCCAGCAGTAAAGAGCTACTTTATGGCTACACCTTC
>TRBJ2-1|TRBV7-2|TRBD2|-
CASSPRTSGKTSSYNEQFF
TGTGCCAGCAGCCCACGGACTAGCGGCAAAACTAGCTCCTACAATGAGCAGTTCTTC
>TRBJ1-1|TRBV4-1|-|few
CASSQVSFRGPTEAFF
TGCGCCAGCAGCCAAGTAAGCTTCCGAGGGCCAACCGAAGCTTTCTTT
>TRBJ2-7|TRBV28|TRBD1|-
CASSLLGAGGDEQYF
TGTGCCAGCAGTCTCCTTGGAGCAGGGGGCGACGAGCAGTACTTC
>TRBJ1-1|TRBV19|-|-
CASTARDFPEAFF
TGTGCCAGCACGGCCCGGGATTTCCCTGAAGCTTTCTTT
>TRBJ1-6|TRBV28|-|-
CASSTTNSNSPLHF
TGTGCCAGCAGTACCACAAACAGTAATTCACCCCTCCACTTT
>TRBJ2-1|TRBV10-1|TRBD2|-
CASSAQSGRAGDEQFF
TGCGCCAGCAGTGCCCAGAGCGGGAGGGCCGGAGATGAGCAGTTCTTC